The clone carrying this T cell receptor beta chain showed up many times. Its antigen is currently unknown. The data are from a study of CD8+CD57+ T cells in acquired aplastic anemia. As for the study in general: Sorted CD4+ plus CD8+ cells gave DNA averaging around 3 ug. Overall study results and limits: Patients and controls shared 25 to 35 CD8+ CDR3 sequences, highly expressed in patients.

The germline V gene has CDR1 SGHAT and CDR2 FQNNGV. The CDR3 sequence is 14 residues long. With 1 base removed from V and 2 bases from J, the gap between germline ends came to 9 bases. The authors sequenced patients whose flow cytometry had shown CD8+CD57+ cell expansion. The patients, all of them, had severe acquired aplastic anemia. Genomic DNA served as template for TCR beta VDJ and CDR3 profiling. One entry per CDR3 protein, called by TCRdb with MiXCR from the reads. The sample lists under 500,000 distinct CDR3 sequences, around 33% occurring once. The chain has TRBV11-2 and TRBJ2-7; D is perhaps TRBD1 or TRBD2 (5 bases each). This TCR was sampled from a human donor with aplastic anemia. Sequences were obtained from sorted CD4+, CD8+, or CD8+CD57+ T cells (not recorded which) from PBMCs. The CDR3 DNA is TGTGCCAGCAGCTTAGGGGACGGACCCTACGAGCAGTACTTC. Residues: CASSLGDGPYEQYF.